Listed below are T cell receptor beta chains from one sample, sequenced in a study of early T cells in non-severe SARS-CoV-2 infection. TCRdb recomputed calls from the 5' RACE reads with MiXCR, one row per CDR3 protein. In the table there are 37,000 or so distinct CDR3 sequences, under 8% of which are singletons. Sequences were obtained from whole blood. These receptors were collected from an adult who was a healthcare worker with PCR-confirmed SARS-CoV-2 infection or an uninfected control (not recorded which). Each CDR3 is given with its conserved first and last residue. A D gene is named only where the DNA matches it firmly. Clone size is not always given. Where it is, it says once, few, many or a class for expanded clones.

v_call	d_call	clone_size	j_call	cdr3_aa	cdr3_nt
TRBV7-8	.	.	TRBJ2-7	CASSSIRGSEQYF	TGTGCCAGCAGCTCTATTCGGGGGTCCGAGCAGTACTTC
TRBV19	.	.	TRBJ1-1	CASSKSAGMGNTEAFF	TGTGCCAGTAGTAAGTCGGCAGGGATGGGAAACACTGAAGCTTTCTTT
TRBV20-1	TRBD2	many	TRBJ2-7	CSAAGTSESYEQYF	TGCAGTGCTGCTGGGACTAGCGAATCTTACGAGCAGTACTTC
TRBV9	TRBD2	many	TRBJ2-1	CASSVSGSGVYNEQFF	TGTGCCAGCAGCGTTAGCGGGAGCGGGGTCTACAATGAGCAGTTCTTC
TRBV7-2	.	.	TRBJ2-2	CASSPVGFPVIGELFF	TGTGCCAGCAGCCCTGTGGGTTTCCCAGTTATCGGGGAGCTGTTTTTT
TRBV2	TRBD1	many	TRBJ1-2	CASSIRDSQGGYTF	TGTGCCAGCAGTATCCGGGACAGTCAAGGAGGCTACACCTTC
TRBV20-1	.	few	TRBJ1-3	CSARDRGNTIYF	TGCAGTGCTAGAGATCGAGGGAACACCATATATTTT
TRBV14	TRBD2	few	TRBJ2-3	CASSQSRASGPSETQYF	TGTGCCAGCAGCCAATCCAGGGCTAGCGGGCCTTCGGAGACGCAGTATTTT
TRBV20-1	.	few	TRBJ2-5	CSARDRTETQYF	TGCAGTGCTAGAGATCGAACGGAGACCCAGTACTTC
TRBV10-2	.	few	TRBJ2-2	CASSPRRANTGELFF	TGCGCCAGCAGCCCCAGGCGGGCGAACACCGGGGAGCTGTTTTTT
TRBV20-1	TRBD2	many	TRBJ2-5	CSARAGTKETQYF	TGCAGTGCTAGAGCCGGGACTAAAGAGACCCAGTACTTC
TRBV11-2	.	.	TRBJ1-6	CASSLTGSNSPLHF	TGTGCCAGCAGCTTAACAGGGTCAAATTCACCCCTCCACTTT
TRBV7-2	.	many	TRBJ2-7	CASSSNRAAYEQYF	TGTGCCAGCAGCTCGAACAGGGCAGCCTACGAGCAGTACTTC
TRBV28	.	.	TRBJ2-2	CASSFAANTGELFF	TGTGCCAGCAGTTTCGCAGCGAACACCGGGGAGCTGTTTTTT
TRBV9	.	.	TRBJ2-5	CASSGDLYAETQHF	TGTGCCAGCAGCGGCGACCTTTACGCAGAGACCCAGCACTTC
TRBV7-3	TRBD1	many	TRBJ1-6	CASSPGTENSPLHF	TGTGCCAGCAGCCCCGGGACAGAGAATTCACCCCTCCACTTT
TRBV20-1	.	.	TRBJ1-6	CSAREGPANSPLHF	TGCAGTGCTAGGGAGGGACCGGCAAATTCACCCCTCCACTTT
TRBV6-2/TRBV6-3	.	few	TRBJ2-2	CASSYTGTGELFF	TGTGCCAGCAGTTATACTGGCACCGGGGAGCTGTTTTTT
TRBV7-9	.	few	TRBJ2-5	CASSLSVSWTGSETQYF	TGTGCCAGCAGCTTATCGGTTAGCTGGACTGGGAGCGAGACCCAGTACTTC
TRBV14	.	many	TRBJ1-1	CASSQVGTTEAFF	TGTGCCAGCAGCCAAGTGGGGACCACTGAAGCTTTCTTT
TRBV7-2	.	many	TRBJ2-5	CASSLSPYGGALQETQYF	TGTGCCAGCAGCTTAAGCCCTTATGGCGGAGCGTTACAAGAGACCCAGTACTTC
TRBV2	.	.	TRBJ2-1	CASTADRSSYNEQFF	TGTGCCAGCACAGCGGATAGGAGCTCCTACAATGAGCAGTTCTTC
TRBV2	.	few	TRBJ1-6	CASTGGLANSPLHF	TGTGCCAGCACCGGGGGCCTTGCAAATTCACCCCTCCACTTT
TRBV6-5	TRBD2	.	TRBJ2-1	CASSPSGSGNEQFF	TGTGCCAGCAGTCCCAGCGGGAGTGGCAATGAGCAGTTCTTC
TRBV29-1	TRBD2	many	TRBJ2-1	CSVSGRGRYNEQFF	TGCAGCGTTAGCGGGAGGGGGCGATACAATGAGCAGTTCTTC
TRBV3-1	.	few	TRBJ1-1	CASSQVLGNTEAFF	TGTGCCAGCAGCCAAGTGTTGGGGAACACTGAAGCTTTCTTT
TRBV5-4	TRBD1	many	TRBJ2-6	CASSPTGQGSVGANVLTF	TGTGCCAGCAGTCCTACCGGACAGGGATCAGTTGGGGCCAACGTCCTGACTTTC
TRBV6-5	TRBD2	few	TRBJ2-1	CATRLLAGWRYEQFF	TGTGCCACCCGGCTTTTAGCGGGATGGCGGTATGAGCAGTTCTTC
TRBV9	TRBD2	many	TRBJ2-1	CASSVASGGTSVHEQFF	TGTGCCAGCAGCGTAGCTTCCGGGGGGACTAGTGTCCATGAGCAGTTCTTC
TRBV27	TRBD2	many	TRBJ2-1	CASSLFAGASYNEQFF	TGTGCCAGCAGTTTATTTGCGGGAGCGTCCTACAATGAGCAGTTCTTC
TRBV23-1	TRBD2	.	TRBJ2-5	CASSPVVGGERREGPRETQYF	TGCGCCAGCAGTCCTGTCGTAGGAGGGGAAAGGAGGGAGGGCCCTCGAGAGACCCAGTACTTC
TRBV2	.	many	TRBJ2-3	CASSPPSANTDTQYF	TGTGCCAGCAGTCCGCCTAGCGCTAACACAGATACGCAGTATTTT
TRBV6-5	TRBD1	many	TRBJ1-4	CASSYSNRGEKLFF	TGTGCCAGCAGTTACTCGAACAGGGGTGAAAAACTGTTTTTT
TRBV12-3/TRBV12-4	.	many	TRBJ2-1	CASSLRLNEQFF	TGTGCCAGCAGTTTACGTCTCAATGAGCAGTTCTTC
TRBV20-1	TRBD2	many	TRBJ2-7	CSARDSASGAKVHEQYF	TGCAGTGCTAGAGATAGCGCTAGCGGTGCGAAGGTTCACGAGCAGTACTTC
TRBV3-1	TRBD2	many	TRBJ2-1	CASSQSGLAGTNEQFF	TGTGCCAGCAGCCAATCGGGACTAGCGGGAACCAATGAGCAGTTCTTC